This paragraph reports one T cell receptor beta chain. The data were taken from a study of blood T cell repertoires in COVID-19. Study as a whole: Acute and convalescent COVID-19 specimens originated in the United States, Italy and Spain.

The CDR3 sequence is 13 residues long. Trimming pared 3 bases from V and 6 bases from J, leaving 8 bases between. Data came from immunoSEQ multiplex PCR; TCRdb stores just in-frame clones and leaves some out. The sample carries roughly 100,000 clones, less than 95% recorded once. Sample: peripheral blood. V and J are TRBV12-3 or TRBV12-4 and TRBJ2-2; no clear D. This clonotype originated in a young man with COVID-19, enrolled during active disease. The CDR3 spells CASSLVQPGELFF. The CDR3 nucleotides are TGTGCCAGCAGTTTGGTACAACCCGGGGAGCTGTTTTTT.